Following are 15 T cell receptor beta chains from one sample sequenced in a study of Tregs in tolerant kidney transplant recipients. Profiled with immunoSEQ multiplex PCR; TCRdb holds only in-frame clones, not every one. This sample yields approximately 66,000 clones, of which 70% to 90% are seen a single time; under 2.5% belongs to the top ten. Specimen: Tregs from blood, collected before the transplant. These receptor sequences come from a human donor who received a combined kidney and bone marrow transplant.

This rearrangement joins TRBV5-1 to TRBJ1-2; D might be TRBD1 (6 bases). Trimming took off 4 bases at V and 2 bases at J, with 15 bases between the two ends. This CDR3 is 15 amino acids long. The germline V gene has CDR1 SGHRS and CDR2 YFSETQ. The CDR3 bases are TGCGCCAGCAGCCCGGGGGCAGGGACCAACTATGGCTACACCTTC. Translation gives CASSPGAGTNYGYTF. Together with reference TRBV5-1 and TRBJ1-2, the CDR3 gives the full variable domain: KAGVTQTPRYLIKTRGQQVTLSCSPISGHRSVSWYQQTPGQGLQFLFEYFSETQRNKGNFPGRFSGRQFSNSRSEMNVSTLELGDSALYLCASSPGAGTNYGYTFGSGTRLTVV.

The V and J genes are TRBV5-4 and TRBJ2-3; D tentatively reads TRBD1 or TRBD2 (6 bases each). CDR3 length: 16 residues. Germline CDR1 and CDR2: SGHNT and YYREEE (reference sequence). The V gene lost 3 bases and the J gene lost 5 bases, with 19 bases spanning the gap. In DNA form, the CDR3 reads TGTGCCAGCAGCTCTACCTATGGGGGCGGGGTAGATACGCAGTATTTT. Amino acids: CASSSTYGGGVDTQYF.

The J gene is TRBJ2-7, the V gene TRBV5-1, with 8 bases aligning to TRBD1. V lost 4 bases to trimming and J lost 6 bases; unmatched junction nucleotides: 12. The germline V gene encodes CDR1 SGHRS and CDR2 YFSETQ. CDR3 length: 15 residues. The CDR3 spells CASSTTGTGWREQYF. For the CDR3, the DNA is TGCGCCAGCAGCACAACCGGGACAGGATGGCGCGAGCAGTACTTC.

This clone was seen more than once but under ten times. This chain uses TRBV6-6 with TRBJ1-6; D ambiguous. The CDR3 runs to 14 residues. Germline lookup yields CDR1 MNHNY and CDR2 SVGAGI (reference sequence). The germline V and J ends were trimmed by 6 bases and 8 bases, with 14 bases remaining between them. The CDR3 DNA reads as TGTGCCAGCAGAAGGCTCTCTATTGATTCACCCCTCCACTTT. Protein product: CASRRLSIDSPLHF.

The genes are TRBV19 and TRBJ1-2; tentatively, D is TRBD1 (6 bases). The CDR3 extends over 15 amino acids. CDR1 and CDR2 (germline): LNHDA, SQIVND (reference sequence). Trimming took 3 bases from V and 7 from J, leaving 18 bases between them. As DNA, the CDR3 is TGTGCCAGTAGTATCGGGGGCGCGGGGTATGGTGGCTACACCTTC. This sequence encodes CASSIGGAGYGGYTF.

This chain uses TRBV4-2 with TRBJ1-1, with D possibly matching TRBD1 (6 bases). The CDR3 loop spans 15 amino acids. Germline V CDR1 and CDR2: LGHNA, YNFKEQ. V was cut by 1 base and J by 1 base, with 10 bases left in between. CDR3 in DNA: TGTGCCAGCAGCCAAGGGACAGCCGCGAACACTGAAGCTTTCTTT. Residues: CASSQGTAANTEAFF.

This clone was observed a few times. J is TRBJ1-3 and V is TRBV5-1, with TRBD1 matching over 9 bases. From germline, CDR1 is SGHRS and CDR2 YFSETQ. The CDR3 has 14 amino acids. The V gene end was trimmed by 4 bases and the J gene end by 7 bases; junction bases not matched to a gene: 6. The CDR3 loop is CASSGGQGINTIYF. Here the CDR3 DNA reads TGCGCCAGCAGCGGGGGACAGGGTATCAACACCATATATTTT.

This clone was recorded only once. The chain joins TRBV5-8 to TRBJ2-3, with TRBD1 as a possible D gene (5 bases). This CDR3 has 15 amino acids. CDR1 SGHTS and CDR2 YDEGEE come from the germline V gene. V lost 0 bases, J lost 3 bases, and 11 bases lay in between. The CDR3 protein is CASSLGQKGTDTQYF. The DNA for the CDR3 is TGTGCCAGCAGCTTGGGACAGAAGGGGACAGATACGCAGTATTTT.

The genes are TRBV4-1 and TRBJ2-7; TRBD2 aligns across 7 bases. Trimming cost V 1 base and J 3 bases; bases outside gene matches: 15. CDR1 MGHRA and CDR2 YSYEKL come from the germline V gene. The CDR3 runs 18 residues. The CDR3 protein is CASSQGSRVTSERYEQYF. The CDR3 DNA reads as TGCGCCAGCAGCCAAGGAAGTAGGGTAACTAGCGAACGCTACGAGCAGTACTTC.

The chain carries TRBV5-4 and TRBJ2-7, with 9 bases identical to TRBD1. CDR3 length equals 15 residues. J was trimmed by 5 bases and V by 4 bases; bases with no gene match: 10. CDR1 is SGHNT and CDR2 is YYREEE in the germline V gene (reference sequence). This CDR3 reads CASSSRDRVRNEQYF. The CDR3, as DNA: TGTGCCAGCAGCAGCCGGGACAGGGTGAGGAACGAGCAGTACTTC.

The table lists this clone with a count of one. The CDR3 DNA reads as TGTGCCAGCAGTTTAAGACAGAACTATGGCTACACCTTC. Its translation: CASSLRQNYGYTF. The rearrangement uses TRBV28 and TRBJ1-2; weak D call: TRBD1 (5 bases). The germline V gene encodes CDR1 MDHEN and CDR2 SYDVKM. V was clipped by 2 bases and J by 2 bases, with 6 bases between them. The CDR3 has 13 amino acids.

The genes are TRBV6-4 and TRBJ1-5, with D hard to call. With 0 bases removed from V and 6 bases from J, the gap between germline ends came to 9 bases. CDR1 MRHNA and CDR2 SNTAGT come from the germline V gene. This CDR3 spans 14 amino acids. The CDR3 region is CASSDSLNGQPQHF. The DNA of the CDR3 is TGTGCCAGCAGTGACTCGCTAAATGGTCAGCCCCAGCATTTT.

The rearrangement uses TRBV18 and TRBJ1-2, with a weak D call TRBD1 (6 bases). The CDR3 sequence is 13 residues long. Germline V lookup: CDR1 KGHSH, CDR2 LQKENI. V was pared by 5 bases and J by 2 bases, with 9 bases between. The CDR3 protein is CASSMGANYGYTF. The CDR3, as DNA: TGTGCCAGCTCAATGGGGGCCAACTATGGCTACACCTTC.

J is TRBJ1-1 and V is TRBV2, with D maybe TRBD1 (6 bases). With 3 bases removed from V and 12 bases from J, the gap between germline ends came to 14 bases. In germline, CDR1 is SNHLY, CDR2 FYNNEI. This CDR3 spans 12 amino acids. CDR3: CASSDRTATTFF. DNA for the CDR3: TGTGCCAGCAGTGACAGGACAGCGACTACTTTCTTT.

The CDR3 DNA reads TGTGCCAGTAGTTATAGCGGGGGAACCTACGAGCAGTACTTC. Its protein is CASSYSGGTYEQYF. The rearrangement uses TRBV19 and TRBJ2-7; 9 nucleotides line up with TRBD2. V shed 5 bases, J shed 2 bases, and the junction held 4 bases outside the gene matches. The germline V gene has CDR1 LNHDA and CDR2 SQIVND (reference sequence). The CDR3 extends over 14 amino acids.